The 21 T cell receptor beta chains reported below all come from one sample, sequenced in a study of T cell responses to AZD1222 COVID-19 vaccine. Data came from immunoSEQ multiplex PCR; TCRdb stores just in-frame clones and leaves some out. This table has roughly 45,000 clones, over 80% appearing once. Sequenced here: peripheral blood, sampled 28 days after the second AZD1222 dose. These receptors came from an adult who received the AZD1222 COVID-19 vaccine.

This chain links TRBV28 with TRBJ2-3, with D possibly TRBD2 on 6 matching bases. Germline-derived CDR1 and CDR2 are MDHEN and SYDVKM. The V end was cut by 6 bases, the J end by 1 base, with 17 bases between. This CDR3 comprises 16 residues. CDR3 residues: CASSLDWGGGTDTQYF. DNA for the CDR3: TGTGCCAGCAGCCTAGACTGGGGAGGCGGCACAGATACGCAGTATTTT.

The chain combines TRBV20-1 with TRBJ1-2; 9 bases match TRBD1. Germline V gene sequence: CDR1 DFQATT, CDR2 SNEGSKA (reference sequence). The CDR3 has 11 amino acids. The trim removed 6 bases at V and 7 bases at J, leaving 3 bases unmatched. CDR3 coding DNA: TGCAGTGCGGGACAGGGCGGTGGCTACACCTTC. Its translation: CSAGQGGGYTF.

The chain couples TRBV6-5 to TRBJ2-7; TRBD1 aligns across 7 bases. The V segment lost 6 bases and the J segment 3 bases; nucleotides outside the gene matches: 5. Germline CDR1 reads MNHEY; CDR2 reads SVGAGI. The CDR3 consists of 13 residues. This CDR3 is CASSRQGNYEQYF. The CDR3 DNA is TGTGCCAGCAGCCGACAGGGTAACTACGAGCAGTACTTC.

The CDR3 region has the DNA TGTGCCAGCACCCCCAGCCCTCCGGGACAGGGGGGCGGTGGGGCCAACGTCCTGACTTTC. Translating it yields CASTPSPPGQGGGGANVLTF. The chain joins TRBV27 to TRBJ2-6; 11 bases match TRBD1. Germline trimming cut 7 bases from V and 3 bases from J; bases unmatched to any gene: 17. This CDR3 comprises 20 residues. The germline gives CDR1 MNHEY, CDR2 SMNVEV (reference sequence). The full variable domain, completed using reference TRBV27 and TRBJ2-6, is EAQVTQNPRYLITVTGKKLTVTCSQNMNHEYMSWYRQDPGLGLRQIYYSMNVEVTDKGDVPEGYKVSRKEKRNFPLILESPSPNQTSLYFCASTPSPPGQGGGGANVLTFGAGSRLTVL.

The CDR3 here is CASSYSRGYYGYTF. The CDR3 region has the DNA TGTGCCAGCAGTTACTCGCGGGGTTACTATGGCTACACCTTC. The rearrangement uses TRBV6-6 and TRBJ1-2, with D unresolved. Trimming took off 0 bases at V and 3 bases at J, with 8 bases between the two ends. Looked up from germline, CDR1 is MNHNY and CDR2 is SVGAGI (reference sequence). This CDR3 comprises 14 residues.

In its sample, this clone was seen a few times. The V gene is TRBV3-1 (or the pseudogene TRBV3-2), the J gene TRBJ2-1; D gene unclear. Germline loops: CDR1 LGHDT, CDR2 YNNKEL (reference sequence). The CDR3 is 12 amino acids. Trimming pared 6 bases from V and 7 bases from J, leaving 10 bases between. The CDR3 sequence is CASSLERNEQFF. In DNA, the CDR3 is TGTGCCAGCAGTTTAGAGAGGAATGAGCAGTTCTTC.

The rearrangement links TRBV30 to TRBJ2-3, with D unclear. The V end lost 3 bases, the J end lost 2 bases, and 3 bases lay between the germline ends. This CDR3 comprises 11 residues. Germline V gives CDR1 GTSNPN, CDR2 SVGIG (reference sequence). The CDR3 here is CAWRATDTQYF. The DNA for the CDR3 is TGTGCCTGGAGAGCCACAGATACGCAGTATTTT.

This chain joins TRBV28 and TRBJ1-6, with D possibly matching TRBD1 (5 bases). V lost 5 bases to trimming and J lost 7 bases, with 9 bases between them. CDR1 is MDHEN and CDR2 is SYDVKM in the germline V gene. The CDR3 is 13 amino acids. DNA of the CDR3: TGTGCCAGCAGTCAATCAGGGAATTCACCCCTCCACTTT. It translates to CASSQSGNSPLHF.

This clone was counted a single time. The chain couples TRBV6-5 to TRBJ1-6; D remains ambiguous. V dropped 6 bases and J dropped 4 bases, with 10 bases sitting between them. The germline V gene has CDR1 MNHEY and CDR2 SVGAGI. The CDR3 has 14 residues. The CDR3 loop reads CASSREDYNSPLHF. CDR3 in DNA: TGTGCCAGCAGCCGGGAAGATTATAATTCACCCCTCCACTTT.

The V call is TRBV7-6, the J call TRBJ2-1, with unresolved D. This CDR3 comprises 13 residues. Trimming pared 5 bases from V and 8 bases from J, leaving 13 bases between. CDR1 is SGHVS, CDR2 FNYEAQ, per germline. The CDR3 DNA is TGTGCCAGCAGCCTTAGCCATGGGGATGAGCAGTTCTTC. Protein sequence: CASSLSHGDEQFF.

J is TRBJ2-3 and V is TRBV7-3; the match to TRBD1 covers 8 bases. V was clipped by 5 bases and J by 2 bases; unmatched bases: 6. From germline, CDR1 is SGHTA and CDR2 FQGTGA. The CDR3 has 15 amino acids. This chain's CDR3 is CASSPRQGITDTQYF. CDR3 coding DNA: TGTGCCAGCAGCCCCCGACAGGGGATCACAGATACGCAGTATTTT.

The chain employs TRBV6-5 and TRBJ1-5; TRBD1 might be the D (6 bases). The CDR3 extends over 13 amino acids. The germline V gene has CDR1 MNHEY and CDR2 SVGAGI. Trimming shortened V by 6 bases and J by 4 bases, and 10 bases separated the two germline ends. CDR3 loop: CASRGAGNQPQHF. Here the CDR3 DNA reads TGTGCCAGCAGGGGGGCAGGGAATCAGCCCCAGCATTTT.

This chain uses TRBV4-1 with TRBJ1-2; 7 nucleotides match TRBD1. Germline assignment: CDR1 MGHRA and CDR2 YSYEKL. There are 18 residues in the CDR3. V shed 3 bases and J 0 bases; nucleotides not matched to a gene: 13. CDR3 amino acids: CASSQGVTGTDTNYGYTF. The CDR3 nucleotides read TGCGCCAGCAGCCAGGGTGTTACCGGGACAGACACTAACTATGGCTACACCTTC.

V is TRBV7-9 and J is TRBJ1-2; no firm D call. The germline CDR1 and CDR2 sequences are SEHNR and FQNEAQ (reference sequence). The germline V and J ends were trimmed by 5 bases and 6 bases, with 22 bases remaining between them. The CDR3 runs 16 residues. The CDR3 sequence: CASSPKTGVASDGYTF. The CDR3 DNA reads as TGTGCCAGCAGCCCAAAAACGGGAGTCGCTTCGGATGGCTACACCTTC.

This chain connects TRBV6-5 to TRBJ2-1; D possibly matches TRBD1 or TRBD2 (6 bases each). CDR3 length: 13 amino acids. Germline V lookup: CDR1 MNHEY, CDR2 SVGAGI. Deletions cut 6 bases from V and 3 bases from J, with 9 bases between. The CDR3 is CASRGGLYNEQFF. DNA of the CDR3: TGTGCCAGCAGGGGGGGCCTCTACAATGAGCAGTTCTTC.

The table lists this clone with a few counts. This sequence joins TRBV6-5 and TRBJ1-1; 8 bases are a match to TRBD1. This CDR3 spans 13 amino acids. Per the germline V gene, CDR1 is MNHEY and CDR2 is SVGAGI. V trimming: 6 bases; J trimming: 5 bases; junction bases outside the gene matches: 5. The CDR3 DNA follows: TGTGCCAGCAGGGACAGGGCGATAACTGAAGCTTTCTTT. It yields the protein CASRDRAITEAFF.

The rearrangement links TRBV11-3 to TRBJ2-3; D unresolved. Germline CDR1 SGHNT, CDR2 YENEEA. V lost 0 bases, J lost 6 bases, and 4 bases lay in between. The CDR3 sequence is 12 residues long. The CDR3 DNA follows: TGTGCCAGCAGCTTAGATCGGGATACGCAGTATTTT. It specifies CASSLDRDTQYF.

This rearrangement joins TRBV7-6 to TRBJ2-1; TRBD2 agrees at 9 bases. The CDR3 covers 15 residues. In germline, CDR1 is SGHVS, CDR2 FNYEAQ. V lost 0 bases to trimming and J lost 9 bases; unmatched junction nucleotides: 6. The CDR3 coding sequence is TGTGCCAGCAGCTTAGCGGGACTAGCCCAGGGTGAGCAGTTCTTC. Its protein is CASSLAGLAQGEQFF.

The chain is built from TRBV28 and TRBJ1-3; perhaps TRBD1 as D (6 bases). The CDR3 sequence is 16 residues long. Germline assignment: CDR1 MDHEN and CDR2 SYDVKM. V shed 4 bases and J shed 0 bases, with 13 bases lying between them. CDR3: CASSSGDFLSGNTIYF. CDR3 in DNA: TGTGCCAGCAGTTCAGGGGACTTTCTCTCTGGAAACACCATATATTTT.

By its share, this clone is medium-sized. CDR3 coding DNA: TGCGCCAGCAGTGAGTCGACATCCTACGAGCAGTACTTC. Its translation: CASSESTSYEQYF. V and J are TRBV10-2 and TRBJ2-7; D is unclear. V dropped 0 bases and J dropped 1 base, with 4 bases sitting between them. There are 13 residues in the CDR3. Germline lookup yields CDR1 WSHSY and CDR2 SAAADI.

V and J are TRBV24-1 and TRBJ2-7, with D perhaps TRBD1 or TRBD2 (6 bases each). This CDR3 is 16 amino acids long. V was trimmed by 4 bases and J by 5 bases, leaving 20 bases between them. Germline CDR1 reads KGHDR; CDR2 reads SFDVKD. The CDR3 region has the DNA TGTGCCACCAGTGACCCAGGCACAGGGAGGTCGGACGAGCAGTACTTC. It yields the protein CATSDPGTGRSDEQYF.